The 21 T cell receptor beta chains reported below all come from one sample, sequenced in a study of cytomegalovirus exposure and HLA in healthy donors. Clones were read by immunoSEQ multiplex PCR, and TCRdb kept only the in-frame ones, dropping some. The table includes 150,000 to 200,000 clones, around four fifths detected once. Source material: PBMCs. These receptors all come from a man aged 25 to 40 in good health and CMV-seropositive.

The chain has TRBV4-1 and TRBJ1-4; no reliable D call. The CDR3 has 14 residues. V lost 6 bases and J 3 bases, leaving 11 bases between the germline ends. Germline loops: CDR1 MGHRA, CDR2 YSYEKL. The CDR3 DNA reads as TGCGCCAGCAGTTACGGGGTGTCTAATGAAAAACTGTTTTTT. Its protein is CASSYGVSNEKLFF.

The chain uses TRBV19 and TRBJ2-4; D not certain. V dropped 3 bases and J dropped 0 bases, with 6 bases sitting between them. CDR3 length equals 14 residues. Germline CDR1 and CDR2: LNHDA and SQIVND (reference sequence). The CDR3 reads CASSIQLAKNIQYF. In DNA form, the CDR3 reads TGTGCCAGTAGTATTCAACTAGCCAAAAACATTCAGTACTTC.

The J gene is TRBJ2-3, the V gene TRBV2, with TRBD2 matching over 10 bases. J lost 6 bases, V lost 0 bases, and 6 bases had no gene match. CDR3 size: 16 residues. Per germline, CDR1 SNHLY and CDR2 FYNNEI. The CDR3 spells CASSEASGGPRDTQYF. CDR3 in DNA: TGTGCCAGCAGTGAAGCTAGCGGGGGGCCGCGGGATACGCAGTATTTT.

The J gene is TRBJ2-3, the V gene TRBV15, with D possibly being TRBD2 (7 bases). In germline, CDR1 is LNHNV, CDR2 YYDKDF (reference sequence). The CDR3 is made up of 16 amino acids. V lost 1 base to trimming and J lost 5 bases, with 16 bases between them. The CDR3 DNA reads TGTGCCACCAGCAGAGGGAAGGGGGGGCAGGGAGATACGCAGTATTTT. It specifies CATSRGKGGQGDTQYF. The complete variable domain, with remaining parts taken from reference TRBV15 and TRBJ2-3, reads DAMVIQNPRYQVTQFGKPVTLSCSQTLNHNVMYWYQQKSSQAPKLLFHYYDKDFNNEADTPDNFQSRRPNTSFCFLDIRSPGLGDTAMYLCATSRGKGGQGDTQYFGPGTRLTVL.

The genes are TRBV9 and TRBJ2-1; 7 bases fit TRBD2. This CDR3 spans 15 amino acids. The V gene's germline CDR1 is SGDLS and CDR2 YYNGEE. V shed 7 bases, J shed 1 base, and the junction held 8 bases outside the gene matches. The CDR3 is CASGPEAGSYNEQFF. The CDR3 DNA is TGTGCCAGCGGGCCTGAAGCGGGGTCCTACAATGAGCAGTTCTTC.

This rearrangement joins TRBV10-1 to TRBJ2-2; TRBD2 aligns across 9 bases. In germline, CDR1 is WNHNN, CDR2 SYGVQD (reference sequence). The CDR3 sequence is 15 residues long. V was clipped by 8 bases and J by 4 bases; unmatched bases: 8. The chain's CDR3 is CASGLHSGGTGELFF. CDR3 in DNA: TGCGCCAGCGGACTCCATAGCGGGGGCACCGGGGAGCTGTTTTTT.

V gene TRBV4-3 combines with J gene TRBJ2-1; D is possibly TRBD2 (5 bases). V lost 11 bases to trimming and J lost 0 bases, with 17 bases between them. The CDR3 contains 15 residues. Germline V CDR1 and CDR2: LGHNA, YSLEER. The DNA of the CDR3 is TGCGCCTCCCGGGGAGCAGCCAGCTCCTACAATGAGCAGTTCTTC. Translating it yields CASRGAASSYNEQFF.

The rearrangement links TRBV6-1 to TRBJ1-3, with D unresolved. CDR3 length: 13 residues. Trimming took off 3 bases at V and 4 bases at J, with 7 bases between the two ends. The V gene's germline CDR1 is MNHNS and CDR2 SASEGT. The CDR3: CASSDYEGNTIYF. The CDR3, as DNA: TGTGCCAGCAGTGACTATGAGGGAAACACCATATATTTT.

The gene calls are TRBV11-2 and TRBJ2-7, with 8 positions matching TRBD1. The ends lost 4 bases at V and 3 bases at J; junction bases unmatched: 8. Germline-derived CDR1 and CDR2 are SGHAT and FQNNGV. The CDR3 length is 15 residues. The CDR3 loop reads CASSSTDRDFYEQYF. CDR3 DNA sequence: TGTGCCAGCAGCTCCACGGACAGGGACTTCTACGAGCAGTACTTC.

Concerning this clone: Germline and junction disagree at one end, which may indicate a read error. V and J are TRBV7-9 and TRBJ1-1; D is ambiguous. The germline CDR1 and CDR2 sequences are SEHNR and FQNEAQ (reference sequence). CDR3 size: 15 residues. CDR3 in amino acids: CASSLVQTSTEGGGF. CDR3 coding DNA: TGTGCCAGCAGCTTAGTGCAGACTTCCACTGAAGGTGGTGGGTTT.

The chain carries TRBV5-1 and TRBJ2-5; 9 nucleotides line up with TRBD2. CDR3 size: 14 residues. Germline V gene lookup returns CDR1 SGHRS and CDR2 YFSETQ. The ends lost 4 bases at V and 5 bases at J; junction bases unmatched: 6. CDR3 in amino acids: CASSGGLARETQYF. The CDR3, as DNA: TGCGCCAGCAGCGGGGGACTAGCTCGGGAGACCCAGTACTTC.

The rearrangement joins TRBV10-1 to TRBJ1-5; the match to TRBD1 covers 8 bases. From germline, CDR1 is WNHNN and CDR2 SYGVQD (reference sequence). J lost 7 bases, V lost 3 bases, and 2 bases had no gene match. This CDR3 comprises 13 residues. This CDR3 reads CASSDQGAQPQHF. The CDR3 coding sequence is TGCGCCAGCAGTGACCAGGGGGCCCAGCCCCAGCATTTT.

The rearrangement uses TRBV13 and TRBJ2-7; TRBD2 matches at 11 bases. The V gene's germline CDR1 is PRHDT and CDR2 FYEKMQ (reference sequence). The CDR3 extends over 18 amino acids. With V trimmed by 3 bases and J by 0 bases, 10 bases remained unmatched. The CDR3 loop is CASSFIGSGGASSYEQYF. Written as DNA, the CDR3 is TGTGCCAGCAGCTTCATAGGTAGCGGGGGGGCTAGCTCCTACGAGCAGTACTTC.

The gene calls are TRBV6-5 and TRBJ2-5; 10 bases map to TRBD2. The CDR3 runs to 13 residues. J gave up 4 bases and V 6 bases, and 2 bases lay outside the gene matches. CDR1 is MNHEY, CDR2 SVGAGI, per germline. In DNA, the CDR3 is TGTGCCAGCAGGCGGACTAGCGGAGAGACCCAGTACTTC. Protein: CASRRTSGETQYF.

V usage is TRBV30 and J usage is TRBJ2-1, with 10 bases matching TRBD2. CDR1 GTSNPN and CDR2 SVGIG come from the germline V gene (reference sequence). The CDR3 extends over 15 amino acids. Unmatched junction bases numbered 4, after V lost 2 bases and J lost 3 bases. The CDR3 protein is CAWSLSGGVYNEQFF. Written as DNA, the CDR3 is TGTGCCTGGAGTCTAAGCGGGGGGGTCTACAATGAGCAGTTCTTC. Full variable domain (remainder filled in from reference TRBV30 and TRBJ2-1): SQTIHQWPATLVQPVGSPLSLECTVEGTSNPNLYWYRQAAGRGLQLLFYSVGIGQISSEVPQNLSASRPQDRQFILSSKKLLLSDSGFYLCAWSLSGGVYNEQFFGPGTRLTVL.

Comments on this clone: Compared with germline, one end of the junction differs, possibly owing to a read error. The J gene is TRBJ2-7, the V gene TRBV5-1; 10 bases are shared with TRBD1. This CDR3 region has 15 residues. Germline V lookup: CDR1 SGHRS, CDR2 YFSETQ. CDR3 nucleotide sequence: TGCGCCAGCAACTTGGGCCTCGACAGGGGGCATGAGCAGTACTTC. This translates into CASNLGLDRGHEQYF. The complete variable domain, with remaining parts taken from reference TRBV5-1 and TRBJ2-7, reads KAGVTQTPRYLIKTRGQQVTLSCSPISGHRSVSWYQQTPGQGLQFLFEYFSETQRNKGNFPGRFSGRQFSNSRSEMNVSTLELGDSALYLCASNLGLDRGHEQYFGPGTRLTVT.

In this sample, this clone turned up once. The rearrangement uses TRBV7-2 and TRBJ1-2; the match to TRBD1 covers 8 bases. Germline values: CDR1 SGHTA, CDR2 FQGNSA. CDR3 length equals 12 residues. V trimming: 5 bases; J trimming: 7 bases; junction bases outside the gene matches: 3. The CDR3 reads CASSVQGAGYTF. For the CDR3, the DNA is TGTGCCAGCAGCGTGCAGGGGGCTGGCTACACCTTC.

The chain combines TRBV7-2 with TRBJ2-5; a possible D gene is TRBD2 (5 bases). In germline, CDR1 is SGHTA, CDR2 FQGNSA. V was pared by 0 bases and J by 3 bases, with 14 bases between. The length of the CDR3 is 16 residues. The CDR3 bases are TGTGCCAGCAGCTTAGCGCGGGCCAGCTGGGAAGAGACCCAGTACTTC. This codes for CASSLARASWEETQYF.

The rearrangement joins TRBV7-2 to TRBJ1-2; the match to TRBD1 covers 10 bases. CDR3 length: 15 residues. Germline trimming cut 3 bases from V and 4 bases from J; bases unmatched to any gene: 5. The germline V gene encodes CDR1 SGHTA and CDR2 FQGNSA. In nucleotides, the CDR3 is TGTGCCAGCAGCTTGGGGACAGGGGAGGTCTATGGCTACACCTTC. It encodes CASSLGTGEVYGYTF.

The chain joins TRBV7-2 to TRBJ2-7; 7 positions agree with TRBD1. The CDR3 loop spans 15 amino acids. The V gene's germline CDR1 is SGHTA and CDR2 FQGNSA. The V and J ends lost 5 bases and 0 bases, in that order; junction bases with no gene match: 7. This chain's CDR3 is CASSEVGTDSYEQYF. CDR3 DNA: TGTGCCAGCAGCGAGGTCGGGACAGACTCCTACGAGCAGTACTTC.

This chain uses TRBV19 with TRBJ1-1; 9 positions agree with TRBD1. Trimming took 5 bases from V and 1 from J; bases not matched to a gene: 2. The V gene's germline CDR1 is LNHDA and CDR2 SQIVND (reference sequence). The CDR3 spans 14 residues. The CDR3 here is CASSVTGGNTEAFF. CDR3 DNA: TGTGCCAGTAGTGTGACAGGGGGGAACACTGAAGCTTTCTTT.